These 8 T cell receptor beta chains were sequenced from one sample in a study of Tregs in tolerant kidney transplant recipients. Recipients received nonmyeloablative bone marrow transplants from related graft donors, with transient mixed chimerism. Using immunoSEQ multiplex PCR, the repertoire was profiled, and TCRdb retains in-frame clones only, with some absent. The profile covers approximately 90,000 clones, with 93% appearing a single time and 1.5% to 2% taken by the ten largest. This specimen consisted of CD4+ T cells from blood (PBMCs), obtained 12 months after the transplant. The receptors stem from a human patient who received a combined kidney and bone marrow transplant. The graft donor may be the source of some T cells.

The rearrangement joins TRBV29-1 to TRBJ2-7; D is perhaps TRBD1 (5 bases). The V end was cut by 4 bases, the J end by 7 bases, with 17 bases between. The CDR3 consists of 13 residues. Germline values: CDR1 SQVTM, CDR2 ANQGSEA. The CDR3 DNA sequence: TGCAGCGTTGTAGAAGATGCAGGGTGGGAGCAGTACTTC. Its protein product is CSVVEDAGWEQYF.

This chain connects TRBV2 to TRBJ1-5, with 11 bases lining up with TRBD1. The CDR3 totals 16 residues. Germline values: CDR1 SNHLY, CDR2 FYNNEI. V shed 7 bases and J 7 bases; nucleotides not matched to a gene: 12. The CDR3 is CASTGTGGREGQPQHF. The CDR3 bases are TGTGCCAGCACTGGGACAGGGGGGCGCGAAGGACAGCCCCAGCATTTT. The full variable domain, its missing parts supplied by reference TRBV2 and TRBJ1-5, is EPEVTQTPSHQVTQMGQEVILRCVPISNHLYFYWYRQILGQKVEFLVSFYNNEISEKSEIFDDQFSVERPDGSNFTLKIRSTKLEDSAMYFCASTGTGGREGQPQHFGDGTRLSIL.

Worth noting for this clone: Mismatch with germline at one junction end may stem from a read error. The chain uses TRBV15 and TRBJ2-2, with 7 bases that match TRBD2. Germline V gives CDR1 LNHNV, CDR2 YYDKDF (reference sequence). CDR3 size: 15 residues. The CDR3 nucleotides read TGTGCCACCACCAGATGGGGGGGGGACACCGGGGAGCTGTTTTTT. Translated: CATTRWGGDTGELFF.

The J gene is TRBJ1-2, the V gene TRBV7-2; perhaps TRBD1 as D (6 bases). The V end lost 5 bases, the J end lost 7 bases, and 11 bases lay between the germline ends. The CDR3 runs 12 residues. CDR1 is SGHTA, CDR2 FQGNSA, per germline. CDR3 region: CASSIMGAGYTF. In DNA form, the CDR3 reads TGTGCCAGCAGCATCATGGGGGCTGGCTACACCTTC.

The chain employs TRBV5-4 and TRBJ2-1; 10 nucleotides match TRBD2. The CDR3 is 17 residues long. Germline V gives CDR1 SGHNT, CDR2 YYREEE (reference sequence). V gave up 2 bases and J gave up 7 bases; unmatched junction bases: 12. Written as DNA, the CDR3 is TGTGCCAGCAGCTTTCGGCCTAGCGGGGGCCTTCTAAATGAGCAGTTCTTC. As protein: CASSFRPSGGLLNEQFF.

V gene TRBV5-6 combines with J gene TRBJ1-5; D uncertain. Germline lookup yields CDR1 SGHDT and CDR2 YYEEEE. The V end was cut by 1 base, the J end by 0 bases, with 11 bases between. There are 16 residues in the CDR3. Written as DNA, the CDR3 is TGTGCCAGCAGCTTGTTTACAGCTAATAGCAATCAGCCCCAGCATTTT. Its translation: CASSLFTANSNQPQHF.

This clone was seen only a few times. The chain recombines TRBV4-1 with TRBJ1-2; 12 positions agree with TRBD1. Germline V gene data show CDR1 as MGHRA and CDR2 as YSYEKL. There are 15 residues in the CDR3. After removal of 4 bases from V and 4 bases from J, the junction contained 4 bases not matched to a gene. The CDR3 here is CASSPGQGARYGYTF. The CDR3, as DNA: TGCGCCAGCAGCCCGGGACAGGGGGCGCGCTATGGCTACACCTTC.

The rearrangement uses TRBV7-6 and TRBJ2-5; 8 nucleotides align to TRBD1. The assigned J gene may be wrong: the sequence end matches TRBJ2-7 better. Germline V CDR1 and CDR2: SGHVS, FNYEAQ. The CDR3 has 13 residues. The CDR3 DNA is TGTGCCAGCAGCCTGGACAGGGTCTACGAGCAGTACTTC. This translates into CASSLDRVYEQYF.